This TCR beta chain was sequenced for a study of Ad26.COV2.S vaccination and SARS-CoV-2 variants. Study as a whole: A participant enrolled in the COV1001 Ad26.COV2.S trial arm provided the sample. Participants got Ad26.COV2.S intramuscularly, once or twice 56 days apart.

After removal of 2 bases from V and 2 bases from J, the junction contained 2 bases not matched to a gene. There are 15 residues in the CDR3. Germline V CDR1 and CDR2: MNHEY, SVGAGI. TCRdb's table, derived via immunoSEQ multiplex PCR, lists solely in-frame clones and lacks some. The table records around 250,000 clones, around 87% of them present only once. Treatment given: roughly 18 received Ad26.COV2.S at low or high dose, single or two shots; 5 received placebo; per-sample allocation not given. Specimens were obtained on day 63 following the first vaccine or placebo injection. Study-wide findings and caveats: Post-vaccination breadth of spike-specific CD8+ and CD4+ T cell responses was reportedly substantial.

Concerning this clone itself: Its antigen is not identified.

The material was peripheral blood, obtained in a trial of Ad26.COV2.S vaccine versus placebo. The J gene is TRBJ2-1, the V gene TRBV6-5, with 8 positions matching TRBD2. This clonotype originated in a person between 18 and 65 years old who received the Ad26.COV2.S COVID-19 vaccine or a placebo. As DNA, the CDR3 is TGTGCCAGCAGTTACCGGGGGGGGACCTACAATGAGCAGTTCTTC. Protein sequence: CASSYRGGTYNEQFF.